This entry is about one T cell receptor beta chain. This clonotype was counted only a few times. Which antigen it targets is not known. Base qualities are not recorded, but no much larger clone differs from it by a single base. The data were produced on an Illumina NovaSeq 6000. TCRalpha and TCRbeta cDNA libraries were built by 5'RACE with constant-segment primers, adding sample barcodes and unique molecular identifiers. RNA was extracted from every sample with Trizol reagent. Amplification of the libraries took two PCR steps, and the second step added a second sample barcode plus Illumina TruSeq adapters. The libraries were sequenced on an Illumina NovaSeq using 2 x 150 bp paired-end reads. As for the authors' bioinformatics: With migec v1.2.7, reads were demultiplexed and then collapsed into UMI-guided consensus sequences. Using mixcr v2.1.11, UMI consensuses were aligned to TRA and TRB V and J templates and then assembled into clonotypes. Expanded or contracted clonotypes were those called significant by both edgeR and NoisET, with noise models trained on biological replicates. For edgeR calls, a false discovery rate-adjusted p below 0.01 and a log2 fold-change threshold of 1 were applied. As an exploratory analysis of dynamics, max-normalized trajectories of the 1000 most abundant clonotypes were examined by PCA with hierarchical clustering. The CD4 or CD8 phenotype of responding clones was assigned using the separately sequenced CD4+ and CD8+ repertoires. In TCRdb, the public reads were trimmed at Q25 with fastp and aligned with MiXCR, with productive beta chains retained. Every distinct CDR3 protein forms one entry, paired with its most common genes and DNA. The V and J calls reflect TCRdb's pipeline rather than the authors' work. The table for this sample lists around 450,000 distinct CDR3 sequences; over 15% of them were counted only once. The ten largest clonotypes hold around 8.4% of the sample.

This sample was taken from a study of T-cell memory formation after mild COVID-19 (dated by TCRdb to the early 2020s). Regarding the complete study: TCR sequence clusters from the two donors were largely donor specific. The cohort comprised two young, previously healthy adult volunteers, one female and one male. Longitudinal TCRalpha and TCRbeta repertoire sequencing tracked T-cell clones expanding and contracting after mild COVID-19 in a couple of donors. Study-wide conclusions, independent of this receptor: Some responding clones were detected in pre-infection memory, which suggested that pre-existing cross-reactive memory T cells had joined the SARS-CoV-2 response. Clones contracting from day 15 to 85 had balanced CD4/CD8 phenotypes, while a second wave expanding from day 15 to 37 was biased towards CD4+. The second-wave clones that peaked on day 37 were not confirmed to be SARS-CoV-2 specific. Contracting CD4+ clones turned up mainly in the CM and EM memory subsets, whereas EMRA was where CD8+ clones were enriched. The study included only a couple of mild cases, and larger cohorts that include severe cases with pre-infection samples were judged to be necessary.

Ficoll-Paque density gradient centrifugation was used to isolate PBMCs. Between the V and J ends, shortened by 1 base and 4 bases respectively, the junction contains 5 bases. The CDR3 runs 13 residues from the cysteine to the phenylalanine. The read is trimmed to its CDR3 DNA, 39 bases read in frame from base 1. This receptor was identified in an adult woman who had mild COVID-19 (a few samples of this study predate the infection). The sample titles of this study are shuffled in the database, so cell type and time point are left out; the donor was told from shared clones. The V and J segments used are TRBV12-3 or TRBV12-4 and TRBJ2-1, with the D gene not clear enough to name. The sequencing sample was made of PBMCs or a T cell subset sorted from them (not recorded which). The CDR3 reads as follows: CASSLDFYNEQFF. The DNA sequence is TGTGCCAGCAGTTTAGACTTTTACAATGAGCAGTTCTTC.